The 22 T cell receptor beta chains listed next were all sequenced from one sample in a study of CD8+ T cells in alopecia areata. The authors extracted RNA and reverse transcribed it into cDNA as the sequencing template. The protocol was immunoSEQ multiplex PCR, while the TCRdb copy is restricted to in-frame clones and leaves out a portion. The sample lists about 210,000 clones, more than 55% occurring once. Documented treatment: oral pan-JAK inhibitor, 5-10 mg twice daily. Sequencing was performed on CD4+ T cells sorted from blood, taken around week 44, from a patient treated with tofacitinib. The receptors derive from a human donor with alopecia areata.

V and J are TRBV19 and TRBJ1-6, with D uncertain. Germline CDR1 LNHDA, CDR2 SQIVND (reference sequence). CDR3 length: 12 residues. The V gene lost 6 bases and the J gene lost 14 bases, with 14 bases spanning the gap. CDR3 DNA: TGTGCCAGTAGCGCGAGGGTCGCGGCCCTCCACTTT. Its protein product is CASSARVAALHF.

The V gene is TRBV30, the J gene TRBJ1-2; D not certain. Germline-derived CDR1 and CDR2 are GTSNPN and SVGIG (reference sequence). The V gene lost 4 bases and the J gene lost 3 bases, with 6 bases spanning the gap. The CDR3 has 11 residues. This chain's CDR3 is CAWKPDYGYTF. The CDR3 DNA reads TGTGCCTGGAAGCCGGACTATGGCTACACCTTC.

V and J are TRBV5-1 and TRBJ1-2; possibly TRBD1 for D (5 bases). V was pared by 0 bases and J by 7 bases, with 13 bases between. The CDR3 runs to 14 residues. CDR1 is SGHRS, CDR2 YFSETQ, per germline. The CDR3 reads CASSLDPGPGGYTF. Here the CDR3 DNA reads TGCGCCAGCAGCTTGGATCCGGGACCGGGTGGCTACACCTTC.

In its sample, this clone was seen a few times. The CDR3 DNA is TGTGCCAGCAGTCCAGGCCTTGGCTACACCTTC. Its translation: CASSPGLGYTF. The chain recombines TRBV28 with TRBJ1-2; D remains unclear. Germline V gene sequence: CDR1 MDHEN, CDR2 SYDVKM. The germline V and J ends were trimmed by 5 bases and 7 bases, with 8 bases remaining between them. This CDR3 is built from 11 residues.

The gene calls are TRBV2 and TRBJ1-1; a weak D match, TRBD1 (6 bases). CDR3 size: 14 residues. Germline lookup yields CDR1 SNHLY and CDR2 FYNNEI. V lost 7 bases and J 1 base, leaving 13 bases between the germline ends. The CDR3 is CASIRETGNTEAFF. The CDR3, as DNA: TGTGCCAGCATTAGAGAGACAGGGAACACTGAAGCTTTCTTT. Full variable domain (remainder filled in from reference TRBV2 and TRBJ1-1): EPEVTQTPSHQVTQMGQEVILRCVPISNHLYFYWYRQILGQKVEFLVSFYNNEISEKSEIFDDQFSVERPDGSNFTLKIRSTKLEDSAMYFCASIRETGNTEAFFGQGTRLTVV.

This rearrangement joins TRBV29-1 to TRBJ2-7, with 9 nucleotides matching TRBD1. CDR3 length equals 12 residues. V was pared by 7 bases and J by 2 bases, with 3 bases of the junction left unmatched. The germline gives CDR1 SQVTM, CDR2 ANQGSEA. The CDR3 coding sequence is TGCAGCGCCCGACAGGGGGCCTACGAGCAGTACTTC. Its protein product is CSARQGAYEQYF.

This clone occurred once. The genes are TRBV4-3 and TRBJ2-3; D is ambiguous. This CDR3 has 15 amino acids. CDR1 LGHNA and CDR2 YSLEER come from the germline V gene. V was pared by 1 base and J by 0 bases, with 8 bases between. The CDR3 is CASSQVARSTDTQYF. Written as DNA, the CDR3 is TGCGCCAGCAGCCAAGTCGCGCGGAGCACAGATACGCAGTATTTT.

The CDR3 loop is CASSLGGQGNSPLHF. The CDR3 nucleotides read TGTGCCAGCAGCTTGGGGGGACAGGGGAATTCACCCCTCCACTTT. V usage is TRBV11-2 and J usage is TRBJ1-6; TRBD1 matches 10 bases. Per germline, CDR1 SGHAT and CDR2 FQNNGV. CDR3 length: 15 amino acids. V dropped 3 bases and J dropped 7; count of bases not matched to a gene: 3.

The chain uses TRBV2 and TRBJ2-5, with D tentatively TRBD2 (6 bases). From germline, CDR1 is SNHLY and CDR2 FYNNEI. Trimming took off 5 bases at V and 3 bases at J, with 7 bases between the two ends. The CDR3 has 12 amino acids. The CDR3 protein is CASSIAEETQYF. CDR3 DNA sequence: TGTGCCAGCAGTATAGCGGAAGAGACCCAGTACTTC.

The chain joins TRBV30 to TRBJ2-2; D may be TRBD2 (5 bases). CDR1 and CDR2 (germline): GTSNPN, SVGIG (reference sequence). The CDR3 is made up of 13 amino acids. V was pared by 0 bases and J by 7 bases, with 9 bases between. CDR3 sequence: CAWSVVGVGELFF. The CDR3 bases are TGTGCCTGGAGTGTAGTGGGAGTCGGGGAGCTGTTTTTT.

This rearrangement joins TRBV15 to TRBJ2-3; 10 bases are shared with TRBD1. The CDR3 totals 15 residues. Trimming took 5 bases from V and 1 from J; bases not matched to a gene: 3. The germline CDR1 and CDR2 sequences are LNHNV and YYDKDF (reference sequence). The CDR3 region has the DNA TGTGCCACCAGCTCCGGGACAGGGGGCACAGATACGCAGTATTTT. This sequence encodes CATSSGTGGTDTQYF.

V is TRBV29-1 and J is TRBJ2-3; TRBD1 matches at 7 bases. V shed 6 bases, J shed 0 bases, and the junction held 6 bases outside the gene matches. The V gene's germline CDR1 is SQVTM and CDR2 ANQGSEA. The CDR3 has 14 amino acids. DNA for the CDR3: TGCAGCGTCGGGACAGCCGCTAGCACAGATACGCAGTATTTT. Its translation: CSVGTAASTDTQYF.

This chain uses TRBV4-3 with TRBJ1-3; no definite D call. The germline gives CDR1 LGHNA, CDR2 YSLEER. This CDR3 is built from 13 residues. Trimming removed 2 bases at V and 2 bases at J, with 4 bases between. The CDR3: CASSQTAGNTIYF. CDR3 DNA sequence: TGCGCCAGCAGCCAAACAGCTGGAAACACCATATATTTT.

The chain combines TRBV25-1 with TRBJ2-3; no clear D. Germline lookup yields CDR1 MGHDK and CDR2 SYGVNS. V lost 5 bases, J lost 0 bases, and 6 bases lay in between. This CDR3 spans 13 amino acids. The CDR3 DNA follows: TGTGCCAGCAGTAAGGAGAGCACAGATACGCAGTATTTT. This encodes CASSKESTDTQYF.

CDR3 coding DNA: TGTGCCAGCAGCTATTCCCAGCCCTACCAGTTCTTC. It specifies CASSYSQPYQFF. The chain couples TRBV11-2 to TRBJ2-1; no reliable D call. Germline CDR1 SGHAT, CDR2 FQNNGV. The length of the CDR3 is 12 residues. Trimming removed 4 bases from V and 13 bases from J, with 14 bases in between.

This chain joins TRBV19 and TRBJ2-7; D gene uncertain. The CDR3 length is 11 residues. Trimming stripped 5 bases from V and 7 bases from J, with 9 bases between. CDR1 and CDR2 from the germline V gene are LNHDA and SQIVND (reference sequence). The CDR3 spells CASSESSEQYF. In DNA form, the CDR3 reads TGTGCCAGTAGTGAATCGAGTGAGCAGTACTTC.

The chain joins TRBV30 to TRBJ1-5, with TRBD1 as a possible D gene (6 bases). Germline assignment: CDR1 GTSNPN and CDR2 SVGIG (reference sequence). The CDR3 spans 15 residues. Trimming stripped 2 bases from V and 4 bases from J, with 15 bases between. CDR3 sequence: CAWSPRGRGNQPQHF. DNA of the CDR3: TGTGCCTGGAGTCCCCGTGGAAGGGGGAATCAGCCCCAGCATTTT. The full variable domain, completed using reference TRBV30 and TRBJ1-5, is SQTIHQWPATLVQPVGSPLSLECTVEGTSNPNLYWYRQAAGRGLQLLFYSVGIGQISSEVPQNLSASRPQDRQFILSSKKLLLSDSGFYLCAWSPRGRGNQPQHFGDGTRLSIL.

This clone has just a few counts. The chain recombines TRBV23-1 with TRBJ1-5; 9 positions agree with TRBD1. TRBV23-1 is sorted into the ORF group, with uncertain function. Germline trimming cut 2 bases from V and 2 bases from J; bases unmatched to any gene: 19. CDR3 length equals 21 residues. The CDR3 sequence: CASSQRRLGQGNGDGNQPQHF. The CDR3 coding sequence is TGCGCCAGCAGTCAACGTCGCCTGGGACAGGGTAATGGAGATGGCAATCAGCCCCAGCATTTT.

CDR3 DNA sequence: TGTGCCAGCAGTTTTGGACAGTATAGCAATCAGCCCCAGCATTTT. It specifies CASSFGQYSNQPQHF. V usage is TRBV27 and J usage is TRBJ1-5; tentative D call: TRBD1 (6 bases). The CDR3 is 15 amino acids. V dropped 3 bases and J dropped 0 bases, with 9 bases sitting between them. Germline CDR1 is MNHEY and CDR2 is SMNVEV (reference sequence).

The chain links TRBV30 to TRBJ2-3; either TRBD1 or TRBD2 may supply D (5 bases each). Trimming removed 3 bases from V and 0 bases from J, with 13 bases in between. This CDR3 region has 15 residues. CDR1 is GTSNPN, CDR2 SVGIG, per germline (reference sequence). The CDR3 nucleotides are TGTGCCTGGAGAGAACTAGGGGCTAGCACAGATACGCAGTATTTT. Encoded protein: CAWRELGASTDTQYF.

This chain links TRBV5-1 with TRBJ2-7, with unresolved D. This CDR3 contains 14 residues. CDR1 and CDR2 from the germline V gene are SGHRS and YFSETQ. V dropped 1 base and J dropped 2 bases, with 10 bases sitting between them. Written as DNA, the CDR3 is TGCGCCAGCAGCTTGCAGGACGGCCCCTACGAGCAGTACTTC. This translates into CASSLQDGPYEQYF.

This chain uses TRBV29-1 with TRBJ2-2; the match to TRBD1 covers 7 bases. The CDR3 is 16 residues long. V trimming: 6 bases; J trimming: 0 bases; junction bases outside the gene matches: 10. CDR1 and CDR2 from the germline V gene are SQVTM and ANQGSEA. CDR3 amino acids: CSVHLWGTANTGELFF. Here the CDR3 DNA reads TGCAGCGTACACCTGTGGGGGACAGCGAACACCGGGGAGCTGTTTTTT.